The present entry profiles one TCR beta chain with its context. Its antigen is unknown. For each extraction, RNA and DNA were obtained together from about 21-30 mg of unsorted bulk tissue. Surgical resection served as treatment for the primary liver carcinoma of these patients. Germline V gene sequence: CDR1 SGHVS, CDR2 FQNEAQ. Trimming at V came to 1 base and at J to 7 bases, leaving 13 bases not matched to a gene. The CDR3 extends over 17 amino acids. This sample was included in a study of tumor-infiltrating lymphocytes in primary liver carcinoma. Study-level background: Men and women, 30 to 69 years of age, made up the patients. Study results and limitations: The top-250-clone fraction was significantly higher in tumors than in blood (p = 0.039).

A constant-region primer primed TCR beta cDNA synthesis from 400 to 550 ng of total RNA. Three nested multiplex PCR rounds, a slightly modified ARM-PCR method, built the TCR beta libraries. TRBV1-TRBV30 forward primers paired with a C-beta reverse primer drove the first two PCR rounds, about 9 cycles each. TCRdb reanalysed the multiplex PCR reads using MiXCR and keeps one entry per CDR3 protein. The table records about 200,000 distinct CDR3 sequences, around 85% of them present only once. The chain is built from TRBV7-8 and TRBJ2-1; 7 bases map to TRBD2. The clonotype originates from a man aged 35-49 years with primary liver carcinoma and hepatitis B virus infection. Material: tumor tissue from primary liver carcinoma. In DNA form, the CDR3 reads TGTGCCAGCAGCTTAGGGACTAGGGTTGATCATGTAAATGAGCAGTTCTTC. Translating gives CASSLGTRVDHVNEQFF.